This entry lists 4 T cell receptor beta chains sequenced from one sample in a study of shared clonotypes between healthy human individuals. Clones were sequenced by immunoSEQ multiplex PCR, and TCRdb holds only the in-frame ones, with some missing. Of 2.3 million or so clones in the sample, approximately 95% were seen once. Sequenced input: naive CD4+ T cells from PBMCs. Noted subset: CD45RA+ positively selected. These receptors all stem from a man aged 18 to 29 in good health. Some clones in this sample may be carry-over from other donors' samples.

The chain carries TRBV7-2 and TRBJ2-1, with D possibly TRBD2 on 7 matching bases. The germline V gene encodes CDR1 SGHTA and CDR2 FQGNSA. V shed 0 bases and J shed 7 bases, with 16 bases lying between them. This CDR3 has 16 amino acids. In nucleotides, the CDR3 is TGTGCCAGCAGCTTAGCGAGCCGGGGGGCGCGGAATGAGCAGTTCTTC. It specifies CASSLASRGARNEQFF.

This sequence joins TRBV5-1 and TRBJ2-3; no clear D gene. There are 14 residues in the CDR3. With 3 bases removed from V and 6 bases from J, the gap between germline ends came to 14 bases. Germline assignment: CDR1 SGHRS and CDR2 YFSETQ. CDR3 amino acids: CASSSSWNLDTQYF. The CDR3 DNA reads as TGCGCCAGCAGCTCAAGTTGGAACTTGGATACGCAGTATTTT.

V and J are TRBV7-2 and TRBJ1-3, with 7 bases lining up with TRBD1. V was clipped by 1 base and J by 0 bases; unmatched bases: 3. The germline V gene has CDR1 SGHTA and CDR2 FQGNSA. The CDR3 is 16 residues long. CDR3: CASSLVGTDSGNTIYF. The CDR3 coding sequence is TGTGCCAGCAGCTTAGTCGGGACAGACTCTGGAAACACCATATATTTT.

This rearrangement joins TRBV18 to TRBJ2-5; perhaps TRBD1 as D (5 bases). The CDR3 runs to 13 residues. From germline, CDR1 is KGHSH and CDR2 LQKENI. Trimming shortened V by 3 bases and J by 4 bases, and 9 bases separated the two germline ends. In nucleotides, the CDR3 is TGTGCCAGCTCACCGACAGATAGAGAGACCCAGTACTTC. Translating it yields CASSPTDRETQYF.